This T cell receptor beta chain was observed in a study of CD8 T cells in ankylosing spondylitis. The study's findings and limits: Within matched ankylosing spondylitis synovial fluid, disease-linked clones were reportedly significantly enriched. A TCR beta motif of under ten highly homologous variants appeared characteristic of ankylosing spondylitis blood. Certain motif variants had earlier appeared in reactive arthritis synovial fluid and blood.

Quantitative 5'-RACE was performed with molecular barcodes, and it yielded the TCR beta libraries. TCRdb reanalysed the 5' RACE reads using MiXCR and keeps one entry per CDR3 protein. The sample has fewer than 450,000 distinct CDR3 sequences, about a sixth seen once; the top ten hold 1%. The CDR3 extends over 14 amino acids. After removal of 6 bases from V and 4 bases from J, the junction contained 8 bases not matched to a gene. Concerning this clonotype itself: Its target is not known.

The sequencing sample was made of blood, either unsorted or a sorted T cell fraction (not recorded which). The receptor was isolated from a male donor with ankylosing spondylitis. The chain couples TRBV12-3 or TRBV12-4 to TRBJ1-1, with 7 bases fitting TRBD1. The CDR3 DNA reads as TGTGCCAGCAGCCGTACAAGACAGGGCACTGAAGCTTTCTTT. It is translated as CASSRTRQGTEAFF.